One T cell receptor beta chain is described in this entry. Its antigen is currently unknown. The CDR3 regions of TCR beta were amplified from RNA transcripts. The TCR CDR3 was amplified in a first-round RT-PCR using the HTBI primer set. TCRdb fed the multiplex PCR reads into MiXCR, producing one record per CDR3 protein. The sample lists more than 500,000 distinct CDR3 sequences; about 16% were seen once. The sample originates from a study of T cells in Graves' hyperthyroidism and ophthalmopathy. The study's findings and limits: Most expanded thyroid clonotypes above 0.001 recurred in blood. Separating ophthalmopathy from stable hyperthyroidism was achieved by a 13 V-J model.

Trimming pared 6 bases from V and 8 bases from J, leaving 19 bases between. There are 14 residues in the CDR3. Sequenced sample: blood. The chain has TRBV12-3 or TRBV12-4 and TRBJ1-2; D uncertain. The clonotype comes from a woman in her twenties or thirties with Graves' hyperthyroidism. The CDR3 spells CASSTRGGLQGYTF. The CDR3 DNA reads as TGTGCCAGCAGCACGCGGGGAGGTCTGCAAGGCTACACCTTC.